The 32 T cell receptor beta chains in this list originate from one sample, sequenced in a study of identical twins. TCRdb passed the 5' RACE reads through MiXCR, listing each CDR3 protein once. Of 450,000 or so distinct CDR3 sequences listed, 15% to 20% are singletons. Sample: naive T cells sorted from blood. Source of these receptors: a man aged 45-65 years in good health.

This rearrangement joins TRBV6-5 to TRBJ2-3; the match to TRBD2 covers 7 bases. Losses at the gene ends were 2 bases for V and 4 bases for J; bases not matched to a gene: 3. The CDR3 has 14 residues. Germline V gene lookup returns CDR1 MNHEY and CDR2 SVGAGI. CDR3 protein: CASSYQTSPDTQYF. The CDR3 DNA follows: TGTGCCAGCAGTTACCAGACTAGCCCAGATACGCAGTATTTT.

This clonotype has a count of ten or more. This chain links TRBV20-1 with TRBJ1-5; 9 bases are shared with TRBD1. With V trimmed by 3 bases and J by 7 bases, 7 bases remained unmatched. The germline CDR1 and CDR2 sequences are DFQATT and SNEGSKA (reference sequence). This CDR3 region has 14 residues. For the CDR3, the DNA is TGCAGTGCTAGCCACAGGGGGCGAAGGCAGCCCCAGCATTTT. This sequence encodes CSASHRGRRQPQHF.

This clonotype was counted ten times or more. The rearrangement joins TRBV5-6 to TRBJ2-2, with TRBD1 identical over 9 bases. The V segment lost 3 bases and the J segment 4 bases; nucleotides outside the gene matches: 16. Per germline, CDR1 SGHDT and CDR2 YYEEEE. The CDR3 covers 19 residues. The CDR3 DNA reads TGTGCCAGCAGCTCCCCGGGACAGGGCTACGAGGGGGTCACCGGGGAGCTGTTTTTT. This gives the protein CASSSPGQGYEGVTGELFF.

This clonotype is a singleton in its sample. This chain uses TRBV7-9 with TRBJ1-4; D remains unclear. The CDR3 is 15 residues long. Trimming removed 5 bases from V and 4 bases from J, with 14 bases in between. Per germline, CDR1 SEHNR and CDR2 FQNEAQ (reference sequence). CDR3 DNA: TGTGCCAGCAGCAGTGGTTCGGGTCGTAATGAAAAACTGTTTTTT. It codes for CASSSGSGRNEKLFF. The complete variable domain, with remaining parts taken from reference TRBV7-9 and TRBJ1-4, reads DTGVSQNPRHKITKRGQNVTFRCDPISEHNRLYWYRQTLGQGPEFLTYFQNEAQLEKSRLLSDRFSAERPKGSFSTLEIQRTEQGDSAMYLCASSSGSGRNEKLFFGSGTQLSVL.

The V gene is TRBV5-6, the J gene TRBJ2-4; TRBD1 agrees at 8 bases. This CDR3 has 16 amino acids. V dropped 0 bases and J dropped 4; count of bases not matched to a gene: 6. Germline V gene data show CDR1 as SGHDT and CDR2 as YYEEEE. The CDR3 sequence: CASSLVSGGLKNIQYF. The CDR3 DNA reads TGTGCCAGCAGCTTGGTTTCAGGGGGCTTGAAAAACATTCAGTACTTC.

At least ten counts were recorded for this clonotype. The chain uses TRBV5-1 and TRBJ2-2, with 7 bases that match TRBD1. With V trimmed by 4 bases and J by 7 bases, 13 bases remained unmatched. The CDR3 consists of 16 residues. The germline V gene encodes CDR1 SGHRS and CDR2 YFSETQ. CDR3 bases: TGCGCCAGCAGCCCCCGAGGCGACAGGGCTAGCGGGGAGCTGTTTTTT. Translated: CASSPRGDRASGELFF.

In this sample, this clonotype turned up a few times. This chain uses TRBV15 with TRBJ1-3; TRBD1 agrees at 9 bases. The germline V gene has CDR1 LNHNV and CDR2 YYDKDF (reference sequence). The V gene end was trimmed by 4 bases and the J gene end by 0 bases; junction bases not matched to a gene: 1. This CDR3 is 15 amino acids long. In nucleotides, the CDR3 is TGTGCCACCAGCACGGACAGGGGCTCTGGAAACACCATATATTTT. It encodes CATSTDRGSGNTIYF.

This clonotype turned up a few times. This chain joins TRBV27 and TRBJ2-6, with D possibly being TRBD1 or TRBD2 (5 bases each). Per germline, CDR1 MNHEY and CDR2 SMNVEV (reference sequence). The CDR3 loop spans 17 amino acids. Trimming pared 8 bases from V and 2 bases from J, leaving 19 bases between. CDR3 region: CASSGQILRAGANVLTF. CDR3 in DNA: TGTGCCAGCTCCGGACAAATCTTGCGGGCTGGGGCCAACGTCCTGACTTTC. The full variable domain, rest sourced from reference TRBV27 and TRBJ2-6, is EAQVTQNPRYLITVTGKKLTVTCSQNMNHEYMSWYRQDPGLGLRQIYYSMNVEVTDKGDVPEGYKVSRKEKRNFPLILESPSPNQTSLYFCASSGQILRAGANVLTFGAGSRLTVL.

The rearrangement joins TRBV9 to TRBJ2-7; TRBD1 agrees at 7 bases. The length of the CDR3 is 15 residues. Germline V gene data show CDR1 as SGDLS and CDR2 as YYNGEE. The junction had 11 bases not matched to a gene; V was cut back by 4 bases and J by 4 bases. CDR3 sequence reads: CASSPSSGQTYEQYF. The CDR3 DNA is TGTGCCAGCAGCCCATCATCGGGACAGACATACGAGCAGTACTTC.

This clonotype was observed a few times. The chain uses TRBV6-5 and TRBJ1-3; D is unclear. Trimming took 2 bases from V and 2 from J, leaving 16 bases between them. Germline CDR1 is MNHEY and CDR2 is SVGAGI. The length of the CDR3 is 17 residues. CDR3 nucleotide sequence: TGTGCCAGCAGTTACGCCCCCGGGGTGCGCCCTGGAAACACCATATATTTT. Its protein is CASSYAPGVRPGNTIYF.

The CDR3 loop is CASSIGSGPYNEQFF. The DNA for the CDR3 is TGTGCCAGTAGTATCGGTTCGGGTCCCTACAATGAGCAGTTCTTC. The chain has TRBV19 and TRBJ2-1; D is unresolved. The CDR3 has 15 residues. Deletions cut 3 bases from V and 2 bases from J, with 11 bases between. In germline, CDR1 is LNHDA, CDR2 SQIVND (reference sequence). The whole variable domain, remainder taken from reference TRBV19 and TRBJ2-1, is DGGITQSPKYLFRKEGQNVTLSCEQNLNHDAMYWYRQDPGQGLRLIYYSQIVNDFQKGDIAEGYSVSREKKESFPLTVTSAQKNPTAFYLCASSIGSGPYNEQFFGPGTRLTVL.

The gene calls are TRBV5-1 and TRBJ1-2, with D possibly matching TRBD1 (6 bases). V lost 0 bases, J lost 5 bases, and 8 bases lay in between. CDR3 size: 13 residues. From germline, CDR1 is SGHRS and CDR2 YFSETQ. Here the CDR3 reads CASSLAGVYGYTF. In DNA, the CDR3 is TGCGCCAGCAGCTTGGCAGGGGTTTATGGCTACACCTTC.

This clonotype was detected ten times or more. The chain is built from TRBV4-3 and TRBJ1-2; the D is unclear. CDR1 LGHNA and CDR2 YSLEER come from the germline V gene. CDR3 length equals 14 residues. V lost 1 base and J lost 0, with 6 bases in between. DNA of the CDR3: TGCGCCAGCAGCCAAGTAATAGCTAACTATGGCTACACCTTC. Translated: CASSQVIANYGYTF.

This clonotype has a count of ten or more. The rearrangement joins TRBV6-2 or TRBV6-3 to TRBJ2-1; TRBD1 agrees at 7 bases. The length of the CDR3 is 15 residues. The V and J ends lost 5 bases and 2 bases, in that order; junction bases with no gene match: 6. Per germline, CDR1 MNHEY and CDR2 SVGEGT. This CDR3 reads CASSPGQATYNEQFF. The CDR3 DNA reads TGTGCCAGCAGTCCTGGACAGGCCACCTACAATGAGCAGTTCTTC.

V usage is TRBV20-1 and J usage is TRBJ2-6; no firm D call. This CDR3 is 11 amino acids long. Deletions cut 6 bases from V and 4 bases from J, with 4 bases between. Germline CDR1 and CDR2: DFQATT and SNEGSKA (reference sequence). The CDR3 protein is CSAEGANVLTF. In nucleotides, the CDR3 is TGCAGTGCAGAAGGGGCCAACGTCCTGACTTTC.

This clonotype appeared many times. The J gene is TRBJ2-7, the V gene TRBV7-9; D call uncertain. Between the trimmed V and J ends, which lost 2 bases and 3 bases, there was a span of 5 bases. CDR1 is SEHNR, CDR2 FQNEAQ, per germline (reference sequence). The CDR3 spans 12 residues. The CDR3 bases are TGTGCCAGCAGCTTACACGGCTACGAGCAGTACTTC. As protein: CASSLHGYEQYF.

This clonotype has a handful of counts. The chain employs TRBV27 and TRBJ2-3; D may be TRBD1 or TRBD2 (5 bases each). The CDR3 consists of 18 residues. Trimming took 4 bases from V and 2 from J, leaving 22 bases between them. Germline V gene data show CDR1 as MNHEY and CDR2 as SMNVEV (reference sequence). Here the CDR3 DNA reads TGTGCCAGCAGTTCCCTACTGGCCGGGACGGCTCTCACAGATACGCAGTATTTT. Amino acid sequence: CASSSLLAGTALTDTQYF.

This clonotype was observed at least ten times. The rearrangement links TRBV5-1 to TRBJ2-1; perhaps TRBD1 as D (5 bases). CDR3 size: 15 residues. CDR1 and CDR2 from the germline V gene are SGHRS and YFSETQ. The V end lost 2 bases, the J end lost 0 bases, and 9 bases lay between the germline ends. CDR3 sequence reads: CASSLGHYSYNEQFF. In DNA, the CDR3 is TGCGCCAGCAGCTTAGGACATTACTCCTACAATGAGCAGTTCTTC.

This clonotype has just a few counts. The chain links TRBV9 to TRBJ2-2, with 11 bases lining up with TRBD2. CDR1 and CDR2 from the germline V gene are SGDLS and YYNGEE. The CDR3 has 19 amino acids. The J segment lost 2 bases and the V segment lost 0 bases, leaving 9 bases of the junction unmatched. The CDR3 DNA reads TGTGCCAGCAGCGTAGCCCAAAGTGGGACTAGCGGTAACACCGGGGAGCTGTTTTTT. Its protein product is CASSVAQSGTSGNTGELFF.

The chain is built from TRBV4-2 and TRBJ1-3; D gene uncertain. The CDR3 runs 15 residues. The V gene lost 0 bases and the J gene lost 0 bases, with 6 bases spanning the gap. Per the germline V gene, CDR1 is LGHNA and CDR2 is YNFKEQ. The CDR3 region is CASSQDSVSGNTIYF. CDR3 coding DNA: TGTGCCAGCAGCCAAGATTCGGTCTCTGGAAACACCATATATTTT.

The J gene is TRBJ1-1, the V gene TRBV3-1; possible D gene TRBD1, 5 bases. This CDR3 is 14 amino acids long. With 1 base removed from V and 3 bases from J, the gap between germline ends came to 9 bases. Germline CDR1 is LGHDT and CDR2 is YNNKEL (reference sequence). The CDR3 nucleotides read TGTGCCAGCAGCCAAGTAGGGACCTACACTGAAGCTTTCTTT. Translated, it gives CASSQVGTYTEAFF.

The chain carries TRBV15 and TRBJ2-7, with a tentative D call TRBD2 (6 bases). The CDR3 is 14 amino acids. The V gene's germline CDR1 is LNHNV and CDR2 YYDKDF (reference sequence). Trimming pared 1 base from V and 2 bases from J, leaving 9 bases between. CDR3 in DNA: TGTGCCACCAGCAGAGCGGGCGGGACCTACGAGCAGTACTTC. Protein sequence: CATSRAGGTYEQYF.

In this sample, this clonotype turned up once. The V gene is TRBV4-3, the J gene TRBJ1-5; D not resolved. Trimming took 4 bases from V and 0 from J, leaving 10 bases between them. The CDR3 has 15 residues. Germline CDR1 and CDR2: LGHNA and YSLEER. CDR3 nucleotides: TGCGCCAGCAGCCCGGAGCAGCATAGCAATCAGCCCCAGCATTTT. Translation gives CASSPEQHSNQPQHF.

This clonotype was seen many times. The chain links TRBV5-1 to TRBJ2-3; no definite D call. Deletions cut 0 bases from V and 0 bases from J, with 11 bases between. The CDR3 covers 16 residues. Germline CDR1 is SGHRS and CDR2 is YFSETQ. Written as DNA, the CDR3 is TGCGCCAGCAGCTTGGAAGGTCTGGGAAGCACAGATACGCAGTATTTT. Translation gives CASSLEGLGSTDTQYF. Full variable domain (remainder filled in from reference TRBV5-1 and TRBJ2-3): KAGVTQTPRYLIKTRGQQVTLSCSPISGHRSVSWYQQTPGQGLQFLFEYFSETQRNKGNFPGRFSGRQFSNSRSEMNVSTLELGDSALYLCASSLEGLGSTDTQYFGPGTRLTVL.

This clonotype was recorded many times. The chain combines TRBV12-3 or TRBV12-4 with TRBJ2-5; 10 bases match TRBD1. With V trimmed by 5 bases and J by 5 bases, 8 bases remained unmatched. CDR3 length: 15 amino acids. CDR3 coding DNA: TGTGCCAGCAGTGCGGGGGACAGGGGAGGGGAGACCCAGTACTTC. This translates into CASSAGDRGGETQYF.

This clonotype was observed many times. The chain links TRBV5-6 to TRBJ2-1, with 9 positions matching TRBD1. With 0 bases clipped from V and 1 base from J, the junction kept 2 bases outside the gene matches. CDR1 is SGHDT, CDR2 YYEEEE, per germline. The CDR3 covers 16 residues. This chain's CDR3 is CASSLGQGVSYNEQFF. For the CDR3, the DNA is TGTGCCAGCAGCTTGGGACAGGGGGTTTCCTACAATGAGCAGTTCTTC. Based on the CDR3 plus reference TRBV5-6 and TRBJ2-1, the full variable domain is DAGVTQSPTHLIKTRGQQVTLRCSPKSGHDTVSWYQQALGQGPQFIFQYYEEEERQRGNFPDRFSGHQFPNYSSELNVNALLLGDSALYLCASSLGQGVSYNEQFFGPGTRLTVL.

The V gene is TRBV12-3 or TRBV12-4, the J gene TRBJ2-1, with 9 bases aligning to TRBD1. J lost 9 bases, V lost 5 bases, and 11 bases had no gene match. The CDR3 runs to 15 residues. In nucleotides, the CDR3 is TGTGCCAGCAGTCGTCCCGGGACAGGGTTGGTTGAGCAGTTCTTC. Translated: CASSRPGTGLVEQFF.

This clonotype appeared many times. The CDR3 DNA follows: TGTGCCAGCAGTTGGGCTCTTAAAGGGGAGACCCAGTACTTC. It encodes CASSWALKGETQYF. The chain combines TRBV6-5 with TRBJ2-5; D is unclear. Germline lookup yields CDR1 MNHEY and CDR2 SVGAGI. The CDR3 contains 14 residues. The germline V and J ends were trimmed by 4 bases and 5 bases, with 14 bases remaining between them.

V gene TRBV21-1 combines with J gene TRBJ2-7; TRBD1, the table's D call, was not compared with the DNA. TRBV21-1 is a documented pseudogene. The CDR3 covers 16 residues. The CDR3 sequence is CASSKPGQGAVHEQYF. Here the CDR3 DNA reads TGTGCCAGCAGCAAGCCTGGACAGGGGGCTGTCCACGAGCAGTACTTC.

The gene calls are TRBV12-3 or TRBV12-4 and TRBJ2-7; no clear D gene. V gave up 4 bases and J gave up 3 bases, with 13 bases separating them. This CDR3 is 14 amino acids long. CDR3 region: CASSYGPRVYEQYF. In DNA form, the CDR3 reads TGTGCCAGCAGTTATGGGCCAAGGGTCTACGAGCAGTACTTC.

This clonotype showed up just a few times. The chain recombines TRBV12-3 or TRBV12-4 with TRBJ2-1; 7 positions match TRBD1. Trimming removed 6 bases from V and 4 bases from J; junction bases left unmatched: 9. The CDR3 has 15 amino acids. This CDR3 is CASSQIEGAYNEQFF. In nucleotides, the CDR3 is TGTGCCAGCAGCCAGATTGAGGGGGCTTACAATGAGCAGTTCTTC.

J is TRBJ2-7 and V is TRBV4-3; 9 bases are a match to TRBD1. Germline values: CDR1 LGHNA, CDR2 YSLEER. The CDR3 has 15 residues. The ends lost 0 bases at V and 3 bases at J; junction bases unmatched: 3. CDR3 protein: CASSQEGQGYYEQYF. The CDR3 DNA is TGCGCCAGCAGCCAAGAGGGACAGGGATACTACGAGCAGTACTTC.